The clone carrying this T cell receptor beta chain was counted a few times. Its target is unknown. The same CDR3 is also encoded by other DNA sequences in this sample. This PCR relied on a set of 60 Vbeta primers and 13 Jbeta primers. Data came from immunoSEQ multiplex PCR; TCRdb stores just in-frame clones and leaves some out. The sample has roughly 200,000 clones, 70% to 85% seen once; the top ten hold more than 0.45%. Trimming removed 1 base at V and 1 base at J, with 9 bases between. CDR3 length equals 14 residues. Germline lookup yields CDR1 SGHRS and CDR2 YFSETQ. These data are taken from a study of cytomegalovirus exposure and HLA in healthy donors. Whole-study results and caveats: Evidence from a later analysis indicated that most CMV-associated TCR beta chains looked HLA-restricted.

The genes are TRBV5-1 and TRBJ2-7, with no clear D. The receptor was derived from a middle-aged woman in good health and CMV-seronegative. Source material: PBMCs. The CDR3 region has the DNA TGCGCCAGCAGCTTGAGCGTCCCATCCTACGAGCAGTACTTC. Its translation: CASSLSVPSYEQYF.